This T cell receptor beta chain was found in a study of blood T cell repertoires in COVID-19. Study-level information: COVID-19 samples, acute and convalescent, were from the United States, Italy and Spain. Nucleic acid was either cDNA or gDNA, and it came from T cells, B-cell-depleted T cells, or PBMCs.

Original analysis: The assay estimated nucleated cells by amplifying reference gene primers. Libraries were prepared by immunoSEQ multiplex PCR; TCRdb keeps only in-frame clonotypes and omits some of them. V, J and clone size were drawn from that table, and D and trimming were deduced from the DNA. The top ten clones hold about 4.1% of a sample with about 270,000 clones, about nine tenths of them seen once. What was sequenced was peripheral blood. The receptor comes from a man aged 55 to 70 who had recovered from COVID-19.

The DNA of the CDR3 is TGTGCCAGCTCGCGACCCCCGGGACAGCAGTACAATGAGCAGTTCTTC. Amino acid sequence: CASSRPPGQQYNEQFF. J is TRBJ2-1 and V is TRBV18, with 7 bases aligning to TRBD1. The CDR3 runs to 16 residues. With V trimmed by 6 bases and J by 4 bases, 12 bases remained unmatched. Germline V gene lookup returns CDR1 KGHSH and CDR2 LQKENI.